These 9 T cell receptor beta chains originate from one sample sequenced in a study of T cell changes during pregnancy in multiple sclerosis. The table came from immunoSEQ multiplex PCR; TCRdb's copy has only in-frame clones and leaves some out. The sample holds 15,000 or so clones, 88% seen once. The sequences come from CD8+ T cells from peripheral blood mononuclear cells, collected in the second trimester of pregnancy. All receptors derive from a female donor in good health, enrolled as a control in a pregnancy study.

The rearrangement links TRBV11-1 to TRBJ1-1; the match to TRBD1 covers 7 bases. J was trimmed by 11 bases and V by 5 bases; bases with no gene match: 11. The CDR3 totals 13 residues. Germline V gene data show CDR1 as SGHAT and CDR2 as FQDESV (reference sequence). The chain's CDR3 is CASSLSGPGGAFF. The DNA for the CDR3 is TGTGCCAGCAGCCTGAGTGGTCCAGGGGGGGCTTTCTTT.

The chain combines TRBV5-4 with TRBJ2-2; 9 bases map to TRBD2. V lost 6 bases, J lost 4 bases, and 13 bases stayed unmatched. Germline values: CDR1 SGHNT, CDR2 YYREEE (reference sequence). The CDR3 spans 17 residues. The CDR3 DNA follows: TGTGCCAGCAACTTCGCGGGGGGGCGGTATCGCACCGGGGAGCTGTTTTTT. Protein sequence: CASNFAGGRYRTGELFF.

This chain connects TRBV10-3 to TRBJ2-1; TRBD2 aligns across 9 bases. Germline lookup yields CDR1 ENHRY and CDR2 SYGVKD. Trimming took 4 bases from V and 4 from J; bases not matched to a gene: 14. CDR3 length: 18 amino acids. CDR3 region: CAISGDWAGGPHYNEQFF. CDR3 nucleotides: TGTGCCATCAGTGGGGATTGGGCGGGAGGGCCGCATTACAATGAGCAGTTCTTC.

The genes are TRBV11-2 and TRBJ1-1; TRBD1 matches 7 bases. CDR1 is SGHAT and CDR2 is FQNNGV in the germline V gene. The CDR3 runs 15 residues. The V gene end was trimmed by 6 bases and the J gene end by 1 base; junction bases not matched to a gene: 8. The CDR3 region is CASRTEGQRNTEAFF. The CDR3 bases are TGTGCCAGCAGGACGGAGGGACAGAGGAACACTGAAGCTTTCTTT.

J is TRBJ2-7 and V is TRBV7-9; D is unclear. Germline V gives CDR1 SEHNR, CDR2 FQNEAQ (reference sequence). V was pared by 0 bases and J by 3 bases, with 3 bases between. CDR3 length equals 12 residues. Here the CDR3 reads CASSLAVYEQYF. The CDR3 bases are TGTGCCAGCAGCTTAGCCGTCTACGAGCAGTACTTC.

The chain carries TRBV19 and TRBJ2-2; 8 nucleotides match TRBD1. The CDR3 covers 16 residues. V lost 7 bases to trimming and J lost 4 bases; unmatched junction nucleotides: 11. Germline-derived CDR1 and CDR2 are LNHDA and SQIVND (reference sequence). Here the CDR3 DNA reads TGTGCCAGTACCTCAGGCGGGACAGGACTCACCGGGGAGCTGTTTTTT. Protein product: CASTSGGTGLTGELFF.

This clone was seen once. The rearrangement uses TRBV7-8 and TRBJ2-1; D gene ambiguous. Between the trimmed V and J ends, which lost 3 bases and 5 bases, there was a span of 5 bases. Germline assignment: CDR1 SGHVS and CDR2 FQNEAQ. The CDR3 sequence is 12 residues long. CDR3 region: CASSLGHNEQFF. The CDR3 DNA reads TGTGCCAGCAGCTTGGGCCACAATGAGCAGTTCTTC.

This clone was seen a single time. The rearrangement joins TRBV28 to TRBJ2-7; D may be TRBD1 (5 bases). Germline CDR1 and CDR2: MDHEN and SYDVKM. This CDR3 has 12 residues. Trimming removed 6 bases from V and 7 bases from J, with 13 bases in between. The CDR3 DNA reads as TGTGCCAGCAGCCCTTCAGGGATGGAGCAGTACTTC. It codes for CASSPSGMEQYF.

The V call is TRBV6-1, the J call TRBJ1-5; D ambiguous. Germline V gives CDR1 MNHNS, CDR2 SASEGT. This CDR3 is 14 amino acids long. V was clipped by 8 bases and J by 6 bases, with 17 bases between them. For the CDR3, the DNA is TGTGCCAGCGTCCCGGGAAGGGATGGTCAGCCCCAGCATTTT. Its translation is CASVPGRDGQPQHF.